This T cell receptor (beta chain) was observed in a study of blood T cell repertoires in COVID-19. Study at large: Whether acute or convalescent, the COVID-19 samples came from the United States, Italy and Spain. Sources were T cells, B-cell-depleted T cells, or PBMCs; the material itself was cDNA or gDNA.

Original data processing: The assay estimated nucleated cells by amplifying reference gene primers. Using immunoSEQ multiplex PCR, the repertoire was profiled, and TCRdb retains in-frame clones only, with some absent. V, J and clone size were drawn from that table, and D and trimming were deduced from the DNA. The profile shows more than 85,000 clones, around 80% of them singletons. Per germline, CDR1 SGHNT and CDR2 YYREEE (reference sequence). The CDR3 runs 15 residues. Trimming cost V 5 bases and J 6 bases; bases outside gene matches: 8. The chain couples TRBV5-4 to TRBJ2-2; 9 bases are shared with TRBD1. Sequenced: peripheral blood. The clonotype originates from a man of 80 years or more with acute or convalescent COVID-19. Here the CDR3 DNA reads TGTGCCAGCAGTTACCGGGACAGGGAGGCCGGGGAGCTGTTTTTT. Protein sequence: CASSYRDREAGELFF.